Each of the 12 T cell receptor beta chains below was sequenced from the same sample in a study of a mutant IDH1 vaccine in newly diagnosed glioma (dated by TCRdb to about 2021). Which antigens these TCRs recognize remains unknown. This sample's time point label indicates: week 47, end of study. Every vaccine dose consisted of 300 ug of a 20-mer mutant IDH1 peptide in Montanide, administered subcutaneously together with topical imiquimod. Receptor amplification or capture employed the immunoSEQ multiplex PCR assay. TCRdb holds this immuneACCESS table with in-frame rearrangements only. Some clones are missing; in checked studies, unresolved V genes explain under half, and the rest has no known cause. The sample yields some 40,000 clones; roughly 70% were counted once. The ten most abundant clones make up about 9% of the sample. Sample: PBMCs, taken from a glioma patient whose treatment included an IDH1 peptide vaccine. The source is a man in his forties with glioma.

This clone has a single count. The chain combines TRBV27 with TRBJ2-5; TRBD1 agrees at 10 bases. The end of the DNA aligns better with TRBJ2-7, so the J call may be wrong. Looked up from germline, CDR1 is MNHEY and CDR2 is SMNVEV (reference sequence). CDR3 size: 12 residues. CDR3 bases: TGTGCCAGCAGGGGACAGGGGTACGAGCAGTACTTC. This encodes CASRGQGYEQYF.

The chain is built from TRBV6-5 and TRBJ1-5; D remains ambiguous. V was shortened by 2 bases and J by 5 bases, with 7 bases between the two germline ends. The CDR3 extends over 13 amino acids. Germline V gives CDR1 MNHEY, CDR2 SVGAGI. In nucleotides, the CDR3 is TGTGCCAGCAGTTACGGTCAGGATCAGCCCCAGCATTTT. It translates to CASSYGQDQPQHF.

The CDR3 nucleotides read TGTGCCAGCAGATCGTCGGTGGAGGCCGGGACCCAGTACTTC. Its protein is CASRSSVEAGTQYF. The rearrangement links TRBV11-2 to TRBJ2-5, with TRBD2 as a possible D gene (5 bases). Looked up from germline, CDR1 is SGHAT and CDR2 is FQNNGV. This CDR3 region has 14 residues. Trimming took off 6 bases at V and 7 bases at J, with 18 bases between the two ends.

The CDR3 coding sequence is TGCGCCAGCAGCTCACAGGGGGCGTACAATGAGCAGTTCTTC. Residues: CASSSQGAYNEQFF. V and J are TRBV5-1 and TRBJ2-1; 9 positions match TRBD1. The ends lost 3 bases at V and 4 bases at J; junction bases unmatched: 2. Germline V gene lookup returns CDR1 SGHRS and CDR2 YFSETQ. The CDR3 consists of 14 residues.

The rearrangement joins TRBV7-9 to TRBJ1-1, with 9 bases lining up with TRBD1. CDR3 length: 15 residues. With 6 bases clipped from V and 1 base from J, the junction kept 6 bases outside the gene matches. The germline CDR1 and CDR2 sequences are SEHNR and FQNEAQ (reference sequence). CDR3 DNA sequence: TGTGCCAGCAGGGGACAGGGCGGGGGGAACACTGAAGCTTTCTTT. This gives the protein CASRGQGGGNTEAFF.

The gene calls are TRBV18 and TRBJ1-5; D not resolved. Germline V gene data show CDR1 as KGHSH and CDR2 as LQKENI. The length of the CDR3 is 15 residues. The V and J ends lost 2 bases and 4 bases respectively, with 12 bases between them. CDR3 loop: CASSPTGQRNQPQHF. The CDR3 DNA sequence: TGTGCCAGCTCACCAACGGGCCAGCGAAATCAGCCCCAGCATTTT.

The chain recombines TRBV19 with TRBJ1-1, with a weak D call TRBD1 (6 bases). The CDR3 is 13 amino acids. Between the trimmed V and J ends, which lost 5 bases and 5 bases, there was a span of 12 bases. In germline, CDR1 is LNHDA, CDR2 SQIVND (reference sequence). The CDR3 DNA follows: TGTGCCAGTAGTGATATACAGGGAACTGAAGCTTTCTTT. This codes for CASSDIQGTEAFF.

The chain carries TRBV7-2 and TRBJ2-3; perhaps TRBD2 as D (6 bases). This CDR3 comprises 14 residues. In germline, CDR1 is SGHTA, CDR2 FQGNSA. Trimming took 5 bases from V and 3 from J, leaving 12 bases between them. Written as DNA, the CDR3 is TGTGCCAGCAGCGGGCGAAGCGGGACAGATACGCAGTATTTT. Translated: CASSGRSGTDTQYF. Together with reference TRBV7-2 and TRBJ2-3, the CDR3 gives the full variable domain: GAGVSQSPSNKVTEKGKDVELRCDPISGHTALYWYRQSLGQGLEFLIYFQGNSAPDKSGLPSDRFSAERTGGSVSTLTIQRTQQEDSAVYLCASSGRSGTDTQYFGPGTRLTVL.

The rearrangement links TRBV6-1 to TRBJ1-2; 8 bases map to TRBD1. Germline V CDR1 and CDR2: MNHNS, SASEGT. V shed 3 bases, J shed 6 bases, and the junction held 18 bases outside the gene matches. The CDR3 is 18 amino acids. DNA of the CDR3: TGTGCCAGCAGTGACCCCTCCCTGAGACAGGGGTACCGGGATGGCTACACCTTC. This gives the protein CASSDPSLRQGYRDGYTF.

The chain joins TRBV7-2 to TRBJ2-3, with 8 bases matching TRBD1. The V and J ends lost 2 bases and 5 bases, in that order; junction bases with no gene match: 6. This CDR3 has 15 amino acids. Per the germline V gene, CDR1 is SGHTA and CDR2 is FQGNSA. CDR3 loop: CASSLRGTGRDTQYF. CDR3 nucleotides: TGTGCCAGCAGCTTAAGGGGGACAGGAAGAGATACGCAGTATTTT.

This sequence joins TRBV29-1 and TRBJ2-2; D gene unclear. Germline V gives CDR1 SQVTM, CDR2 ANQGSEA. Between the trimmed V and J ends, which lost 3 bases and 5 bases, there was a span of 4 bases. The CDR3 length is 11 residues. In nucleotides, the CDR3 is TGCAGCGTTGATCGGACCGGGGAGCTGTTTTTT. This codes for CSVDRTGELFF.

The chain recombines TRBV14 with TRBJ2-5; 9 nucleotides align to TRBD1. The CDR3 is 15 amino acids. Germline lookup yields CDR1 SGHDN and CDR2 FVKESK. V gave up 1 base and J gave up 4 bases; unmatched junction bases: 4. DNA of the CDR3: TGTGCCAGCAGCCAAGGACAGACAGGGGGAGAGACCCAGTACTTC. This sequence encodes CASSQGQTGGETQYF.